A selection of T cell receptor beta chains follows, all from one sample in a study of regulatory T cells. Clones were read by immunoSEQ multiplex PCR, and TCRdb kept only the in-frame ones, dropping some. The table has over 25,000 clones, roughly 92% seen once. What was sequenced was conventional CD4+ T cells sorted from blood. The receptors stem from a person aged 18-35 years with CD3G deficiency. Each CDR3 is given without its conserved first and last residue.

TRBJ2-3	TRBV18	ASSPRSSGELKY
TRBJ2-7	TRBV11-3	ASSFGAGTVH
TRBJ2-1	TRBV19	ASRKTSGRAADEQF
TRBJ1-6	TRBV30	ACYRPLDSPLH
TRBJ2-2	TRBV7-8	ASRSTVTNTGELF
TRBJ2-3	TRBV6-6	ASTDGQGITDTQY
TRBJ1-2	TRBV6-1	ASSEPPLDSRVT
TRBJ2-7	TRBV10-3	AISGTPAYEQY
TRBJ2-3	TRBV5-4	ASSINSGSYGTDTQY
TRBJ1-6	TRBV30	AWSVNWNSPLH
TRBJ2-6	TRBV18	ASSPMRSGANVLT
TRBJ2-5	TRBV6-6	ASSYGGETQY
TRBJ1-6	TRBV7-9	ASSRTVGNSPLH
TRBJ1-2	TRBV19	ASSIWGASNGYT
TRBJ2-6	TRBV5-1	ASSLDGGTGSLSGANVLT
TRBJ2-5	TRBV28	ASSLAGPLFQETQY
TRBJ1-2	TRBV5-6	ASSQTRGGYT
TRBJ2-5	TRBV5-7	ASSLTGPGTQY
TRBJ2-3	TRBV5-1	ASSLSGGTDTQY
TRBJ1-2	TRBV6-5	ASSTPGTGAYGYT
TRBJ2-3	TRBV28	ASSSLDTDTQY
TRBJ1-6	TRBV28	ASSPPWSPLH
TRBJ2-4	TRBV6-4	ASMGELAKNIQY
TRBJ2-7	TRBV5-1	ASSLAASGEQY
TRBJ1-2	TRBV19	ASTRTGAGYGYT
TRBJ2-3	TRBV5-1	ASSLQGAGDTQY
TRBJ1-5	TRBV28	ASSSDGRGDQPQH
TRBJ1-1	TRBV18	ASSEQGQNTEAF
TRBJ1-6	TRBV10-3	AISGTENSPLH
TRBJ2-7	TRBV4-1	ASSQATVLGVYEQY
TRBJ2-6	TRBV28	ASSLSGANVLT
TRBJ2-1	TRBV6-6	ASSYSSVGEQF
TRBJ1-4	TRBV19	ASSKDSFNEKLF
TRBJ2-7	TRBV18	ASSPLAGDEQY
TRBJ2-2	TRBV5-4	ASSLAARTGELF
TRBJ1-2	TRBV15	ATSRVLTGSYGYT
TRBJ2-1	TRBV28	ASSRYPAGDEQF
TRBJ2-2	TRBV5-1	ASSFVAGAPTGELF
TRBJ2-1	TRBV6-6	ASSRKGYNEQF
TRBJ2-3	TRBV13	ASSQKGTELSDTQY
TRBJ2-3	TRBV7-9	ASSLARKSTDTQY
TRBJ2-5	TRBV28	ASSLGIAGAWETQY
TRBJ2-5	TRBV2	AKGTRGGETQY
TRBJ2-6	TRBV5-1	ASSLGPGFSGANVLT
TRBJ2-7	TRBV6-1	ASSEEWAGASYEQY
TRBJ2-2	TRBV10-3	AITGTSGGIGGELF
TRBJ1-6	TRBV27	ASSRDRSSYNSPLH
TRBJ2-7	TRBV7-2	ASSLALSLSYEQY
TRBJ2-7	TRBV11-2	ASSSGERGRYEQY
TRBJ2-1	TRBV19	ASSMIGSGYNEQF
TRBJ2-1	TRBV7-8	ASSFHLGTSGSNEQF
TRBJ1-2	TRBV15	ATSRAIGGGYGYT
TRBJ2-3	TRBV5-1	ASSLGSGRAADTQY
TRBJ1-2	TRBV28	ASTPIDNYGYT
TRBJ2-7	TRBV28	ASSITRDRSYEQY